This T cell receptor (beta chain) was profiled in a study of Ad26.COV2.S vaccination and SARS-CoV-2 variants. Note on this clone: No antigen is known for it.

Trimming stripped 4 bases from V and 4 bases from J, with 7 bases between. The CDR3 is 12 residues long. The V gene's germline CDR1 is SQVTM and CDR2 ANQGSEA. The treatment denotes: around 19 received Ad26.COV2.S at low or high dose, single or two shots; about 5 received placebo; per-sample allocation not given. Sampling took place 63 days after the first vaccine or placebo injection. It was an adult aged 18-55 years in Boston who was the donor. The study's findings and limits: People who got the vaccine or the placebo had similar non-spike TCR breadth. Analyses of TCR breadth and depth may have underestimated total T cell responses. Vaccine recipients surpassed placebo recipients in spike-specific TCR breadth.

The data were produced by immunoSEQ multiplex PCR, yet TCRdb's version contains in-frame clones alone and is incomplete. The sample yields about 410,000 clones, 75% to 90% seen once. The receptor comes from a person aged 18-60 years who received the Ad26.COV2.S COVID-19 vaccine or a placebo. J is TRBJ2-2 and V is TRBV29-1; no definite D call. Sequences were derived from peripheral blood, sampled in a trial of Ad26.COV2.S vaccine versus placebo. The CDR3, as DNA: TGCAGCGTTGCCCACGGCACCGGGGAGCTGTTTTTT. Protein sequence: CSVAHGTGELFF.